This T cell receptor (beta chain) was identified during a study of cytomegalovirus exposure and HLA in healthy donors. The CDR3 has 15 amino acids. Germline lookup yields CDR1 MNHEY and CDR2 SVGAGI. J lost 7 bases, V lost 6 bases, and 9 bases had no gene match. This clone appeared a single time. The method was immunoSEQ multiplex PCR; TCRdb's version includes in-frame clones alone and lacks a portion of them. The table lists some 200,000 clones, approximately 86% of them singletons. The chain links TRBV6-5 to TRBJ1-6; 7 bases map to TRBD1. The sequencing input was PBMCs. The clonotype was recovered from a man younger than 40 in good health and CMV-seropositive. Here the CDR3 DNA reads TGTGCCAGCAGACCCGTCCGACAGGGAAATTCACCCCTCCACTTT. Protein: CASRPVRQGNSPLHF.